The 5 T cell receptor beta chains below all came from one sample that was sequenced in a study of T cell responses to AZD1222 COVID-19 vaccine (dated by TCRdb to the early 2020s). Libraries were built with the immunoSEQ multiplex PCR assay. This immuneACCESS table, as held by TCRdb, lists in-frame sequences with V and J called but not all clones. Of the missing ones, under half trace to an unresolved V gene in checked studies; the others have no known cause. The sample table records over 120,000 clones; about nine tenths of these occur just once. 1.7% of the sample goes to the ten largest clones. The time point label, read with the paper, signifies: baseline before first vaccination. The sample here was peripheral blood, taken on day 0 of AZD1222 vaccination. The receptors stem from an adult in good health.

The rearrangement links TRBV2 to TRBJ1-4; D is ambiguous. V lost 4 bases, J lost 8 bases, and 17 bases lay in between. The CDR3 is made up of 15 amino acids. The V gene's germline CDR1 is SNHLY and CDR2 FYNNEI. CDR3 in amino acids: CASSALSGQWEKLFF. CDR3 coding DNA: TGTGCCAGCAGTGCCTTAAGTGGCCAGTGGGAAAAACTGTTTTTT.

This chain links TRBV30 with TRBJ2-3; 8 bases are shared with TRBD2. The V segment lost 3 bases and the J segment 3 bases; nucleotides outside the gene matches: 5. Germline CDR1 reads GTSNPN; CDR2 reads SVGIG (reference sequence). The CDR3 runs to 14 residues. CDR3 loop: CAWRGVAGTDTQYF. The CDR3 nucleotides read TGTGCCTGGAGGGGGGTAGCGGGGACAGATACGCAGTATTTT.

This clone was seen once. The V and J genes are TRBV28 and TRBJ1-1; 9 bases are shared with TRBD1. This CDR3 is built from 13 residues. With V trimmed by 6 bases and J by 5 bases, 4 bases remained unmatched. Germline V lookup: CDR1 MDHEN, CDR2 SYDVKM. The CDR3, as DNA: TGTGCCAGCAGGGTTGACAGGGGGACTGAAGCTTTCTTT. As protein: CASRVDRGTEAFF.

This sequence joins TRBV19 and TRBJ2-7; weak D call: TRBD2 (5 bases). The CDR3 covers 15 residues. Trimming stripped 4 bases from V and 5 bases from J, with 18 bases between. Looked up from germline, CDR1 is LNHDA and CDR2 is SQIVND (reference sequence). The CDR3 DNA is TGTGCCAGTAGTACCAGACTAACCCTCTCTCACGAGCAGTACTTC. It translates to CASSTRLTLSHEQYF.

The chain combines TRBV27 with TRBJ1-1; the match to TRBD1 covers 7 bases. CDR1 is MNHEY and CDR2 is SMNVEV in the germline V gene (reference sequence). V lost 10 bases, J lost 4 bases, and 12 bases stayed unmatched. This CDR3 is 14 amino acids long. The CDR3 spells CATRQGGIGTEAFF. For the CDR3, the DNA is TGTGCCACTAGACAGGGCGGAATTGGCACTGAAGCTTTCTTT.